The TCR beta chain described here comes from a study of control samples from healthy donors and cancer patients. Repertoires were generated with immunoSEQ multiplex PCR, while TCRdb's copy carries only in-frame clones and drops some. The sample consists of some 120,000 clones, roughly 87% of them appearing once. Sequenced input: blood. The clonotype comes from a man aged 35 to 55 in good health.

For the CDR3, the DNA is TGCGCCAGCAGCTTCCTAGCGGGGGGCCGGGGAGATACGCAGTATTTT. Translation gives CASSFLAGGRGDTQYF. The gene calls are TRBV5-1 and TRBJ2-3, with 11 bases lining up with TRBD2. Germline-derived CDR1 and CDR2 are SGHRS and YFSETQ. With 2 bases clipped from V and 5 bases from J, the junction kept 7 bases outside the gene matches. The CDR3 sequence is 16 residues long.